Sequencing of this T cell receptor (beta chain) was carried out in a study of control samples from healthy donors and cancer patients. The protocol was immunoSEQ multiplex PCR, while the TCRdb copy is restricted to in-frame clones and leaves out a portion. The table records tens of thousands of clones, roughly 90% of them present only once. This CDR3 comprises 13 residues. V dropped 2 bases and J dropped 5 bases, with 7 bases sitting between them. Germline-derived CDR1 and CDR2 are SGHTA and FQGTGA. Sequenced material: blood. This receptor was identified in a woman aged 50 to 60 in good health. The genes are TRBV7-3 and TRBJ2-1; no clear D. The DNA of the CDR3 is TGTGCCAGCAGCTTAGGCCTCCACAATGAGCAGTTCTTC. It yields the protein CASSLGLHNEQFF.